This T cell receptor (beta chain) was profiled in a study of a mutant IDH1 vaccine in newly diagnosed glioma. At the level of the study: Treated patients were about 60% male, roughly 40% female, mean age approximately 41 years. The study, taken as a whole, reports: Patients showed vaccine-induced immune responses at a rate of under 95%. Seemingly, pseudoprogression had no relation to changes in the top peripheral T cell clonotypes.

The sample's time point: baseline, week 1 (first vaccination visit). Treatment: pre-vaccination baseline after standard-of-care therapy. Donors had new IDH1-mutant astrocytomas of WHO grade 3 or 4 (ATRX-lost). This clone has more than one count but fewer than ten. The antigen is unknown. Data came from immunoSEQ multiplex PCR; TCRdb stores just in-frame clones and leaves some out. Of tens of thousands of clones in the sample, 80% to 90% were seen once. The receptor was isolated from a man in his forties with glioma. The source material was PBMCs, sampled from a glioma patient treated with radiotherapy, temozolomide or both.

The CDR3 region has the DNA TGTGCCACCAGCAGCCACCGGGACAGCTACGAGCAGTACTTC. It is translated as CATSSHRDSYEQYF. The chain links TRBV15 to TRBJ2-7; 7 bases map to TRBD1. The ends lost 3 bases at V and 3 bases at J; junction bases unmatched: 5. The CDR3 is 14 residues long. The V gene's germline CDR1 is LNHNV and CDR2 YYDKDF (reference sequence).